These T cell receptor beta chains were read from a single sample in a study of human T cells and chemical hapten exposure. TCRdb reprocessed the RACE reads via MiXCR and lists one record per CDR3 protein. The profile shows approximately 100,000 distinct CDR3 sequences, approximately 12% of them singletons. The sequences come from whole blood, collected in connection with sensitization to the hapten diphenylcyclopropenone (DPC). The receptor set was obtained from a woman between 45 and 65 years old with alopecia areata. Some clones in this sample may be carry-over from other donors' samples. Both conserved end residues are part of each CDR3. D genes are given only for firm matches. Some rows mark clone size as missing; the rest say once, few, many or name a class of expanded clone.

size,J,D,V,CDR3,DNA
many,TRBJ2-6,NA,TRBV5-5,CASSPGANVLTF,TGTGCCAGCAGCCCTGGGGCCAACGTCCTGACTTTC
NA,TRBJ1-2,NA,TRBV12-3/TRBV12-4,CASSFSGDGYTF,TGTGCCAGCAGTTTCTCTGGGGATGGCTACACCTTC
few,TRBJ2-3,NA,TRBV4-1,CASSQEGTIDTQYF,TGCGCCAGCAGCCAAGAGGGGACAATAGATACGCAGTATTTT
many,TRBJ2-3,NA,TRBV5-1,CASSLDYRDTQYF,TGCGCCAGCAGCTTGGATTATAGAGATACGCAGTATTTT
few,TRBJ2-1,NA,TRBV5-1,CASSFGGGGYNEQFF,TGCGCCAGCAGCTTTGGTGGGGGCGGGTACAATGAGCAGTTCTTC
few,TRBJ1-6,NA,TRBV12-3/TRBV12-4,CASSINRDSPLHF,TGTGCCAGCAGCATTAACAGGGATTCACCCCTCCACTTT
few,TRBJ2-1,TRBD1,TRBV6-5,CASSLDRVYHNEQFF,TGTGCCAGCAGCCTCGACAGGGTGTACCACAATGAGCAGTTCTTC
NA,TRBJ2-2,NA,TRBV29-1,CSVAPHTGELFF,TGCAGCGTTGCCCCGCACACCGGGGAGCTGTTTTTT
few,TRBJ1-5,NA,TRBV3-2,CASSQVNREAVPQHF,TGTGCCAGCAGCCAAGTGAATCGGGAAGCCGTGCCCCAGCATTTT
NA,TRBJ2-4,TRBD1,TRBV20-1,CSARESGGPKNIQYF,TGCAGTGCTAGAGAATCAGGGGGCCCAAAAAACATTCAGTACTTC
few,TRBJ1-2,TRBD1,TRBV7-6,CASRSGTGPYGYTF,TGTGCCAGCAGAAGCGGGACAGGGCCGTATGGCTACACCTTC
NA,TRBJ2-1,TRBD1,TRBV7-2,CASSQGTVYNEQFF,TGTGCCAGCAGCCAGGGGACAGTATACAATGAGCAGTTCTTC
NA,TRBJ2-5,NA,TRBV12-2,CASRPGAEEYF,TGTGCAAGTCGGCCCGGGGCGGAGGAGTACTTC
few,TRBJ1-2,NA,TRBV12-3/TRBV12-4,CASSFNGAYGYTF,TGTGCCAGCAGTTTTAACGGAGCCTATGGCTACACCTTC
NA,TRBJ2-7,NA,TRBV28,CASSLQANSYEQYF,TGTGCCAGCAGTTTACAGGCGAACTCCTACGAGCAGTACTTC
NA,TRBJ1-2,NA,TRBV18,CASSPPQSGLENYGYTF,TGTGCCAGCTCACCACCCCAGAGTGGATTAGAGAACTATGGCTACACCTTC
few,TRBJ1-1,NA,TRBV7-6,CASSARASMNTEAFF,TGTGCCAGCAGCGCCCGGGCAAGCATGAACACTGAAGCTTTCTTT
NA,TRBJ1-4,TRBD1,TRBV2,CASSGDSVNEKLFF,TGTGCCAGCAGTGGGGACAGCGTTAATGAAAAACTGTTTTTT
NA,TRBJ1-3,TRBD1,TRBV28,CASRTGGSGNTIYF,TGTGCCAGCAGGACAGGGGGCTCAGGAAACACCATATATTTT
few,TRBJ1-1,NA,TRBV14,CASSQVTGHEAFF,TGTGCCAGCAGCCAAGTTACAGGTCACGAAGCTTTCTTT
many,TRBJ2-2,TRBD2,TRBV11-2,CASSPRNSGSTGELFF,TGTGCCAGCAGCCCTCGGAATAGCGGGTCTACCGGGGAGCTGTTTTTT
many,TRBJ1-5,NA,TRBV2,CATTLDESYQPQHF,TGTGCCACGACTCTTGACGAGTCCTATCAGCCCCAGCATTTT
few,TRBJ1-1,NA,TRBV2,CASSVGEFTEAFF,TGTGCCAGCAGTGTGGGAGAATTCACTGAAGCTTTCTTT
NA,TRBJ2-1,TRBD2,TRBV18,CASSRELGPSGRSSYNEQFF,TGTGCCAGCTCACGAGAACTAGGGCCTAGCGGGAGGAGCTCCTACAATGAGCAGTTCTTC
few,TRBJ2-3,TRBD2,TRBV19,CASRGWTSGHTDTQYF,TGTGCCAGTAGGGGCTGGACTAGCGGACATACAGATACGCAGTATTTT
NA,TRBJ2-1,NA,TRBV2,CASSEHKRTEQFF,TGTGCCAGCAGTGAGCACAAAAGAACCGAGCAGTTCTTC
few,TRBJ2-1,NA,TRBV14,CASSQVYRGNEQFF,TGTGCCAGCAGCCAAGTCTATCGGGGGAATGAGCAGTTCTTC
few,TRBJ1-5,TRBD1,TRBV19,CASSISTGGIQPQHF,TGTGCCAGTAGTATCTCAACAGGGGGCATTCAGCCCCAGCATTTT
few,TRBJ2-7,NA,TRBV6-2/TRBV6-3,CASSRDGTYEQYF,TGTGCCAGCAGTAGGGACGGTACCTACGAGCAGTACTTC
few,TRBJ2-3,TRBD1,TRBV7-6,CATRRQGGTSTDTQYF,TGTGCCACACGCAGACAGGGTGGAACTAGCACAGATACGCAGTATTTT
few,TRBJ2-5,TRBD1,TRBV28,CASSLQGAFLRSKTQYF,TGTGCCAGCAGTTTACAGGGGGCATTTTTGAGGTCTAAGACCCAGTACTTC
few,TRBJ1-1,NA,TRBV5-5,CASSLEIGHPNTEAFF,TGTGCCAGCAGCTTGGAGATCGGACACCCGAACACTGAAGCTTTCTTT
NA,TRBJ1-1,NA,TRBV20-1,CSAGMNTEAFF,TGCAGTGCTGGAATGAACACTGAAGCTTTCTTT
few,TRBJ2-1,TRBD2,TRBV5-1,CASTLVGTSLSDEQFF,TGCGCCAGCACCCTGGTGGGGACTAGCCTCTCGGATGAGCAGTTCTTC
NA,TRBJ2-5,TRBD2,TRBV7-2,CASSLGGTSESAHETQYF,TGTGCCAGCAGCTTAGGGGGGACTAGCGAGTCGGCTCACGAGACCCAGTACTTC
few,TRBJ1-1,NA,TRBV18,CASSTQGMNTEAFF,TGTGCCAGCTCCACGCAGGGCATGAACACTGAAGCTTTCTTT
many,TRBJ1-3,NA,TRBV7-2,CASSLEFSGNTIYF,TGTGCCAGCAGCCTAGAGTTTTCTGGAAACACCATATATTTT
few,TRBJ2-1,NA,TRBV7-2,CASSLATGTYNEQFF,TGTGCCAGCAGCTTAGCGACAGGAACCTACAATGAGCAGTTCTTC
NA,TRBJ2-1,TRBD2,TRBV5-4,CASSHGGGSYNEQFF,TGTGCCAGCAGCCACGGGGGGGGCTCCTACAATGAGCAGTTCTTC
NA,TRBJ1-3,TRBD1,TRBV6-6,CASSYTGQGSGNTIYF,TGTGCCAGCAGTTACACGGGACAGGGCTCTGGAAACACCATATATTTT
NA,TRBJ2-7,NA,TRBV6-1,CASRAEGFSSYEQYF,TGTGCCAGCAGAGCCGAGGGGTTTAGCTCCTACGAGCAGTACTTC
NA,TRBJ2-2,TRBD1,TRBV4-3,CASSQEAGVTGKDRLFF,TGCGCCAGCAGCCAAGAGGCCGGGGTGACAGGGAAAGATCGGCTGTTTTTT
few,TRBJ1-3,NA,TRBV20-1,CSGQPDGSSGNTIYF,TGCAGTGGACAACCAGACGGGAGCTCTGGAAACACCATATATTTT
few,TRBJ1-1,TRBD1,TRBV7-8,CASSLGQGFNEAFF,TGTGCCAGCAGCTTAGGACAGGGATTTAATGAAGCTTTCTTT
many,TRBJ2-3,NA,TRBV29-1,CSAYLGDVRQYF,TGCAGCGCTTACCTTGGGGACGTGCGGCAGTATTTT
many,TRBJ2-3,TRBD1,TRBV24-1,CATSDPGQGPDTQYF,TGTGCCACCAGTGATCCGGGACAGGGTCCAGATACGCAGTATTTT
few,TRBJ2-1,TRBD1,TRBV11-2,CASSPDRGLTNEQFF,TGTGCCAGCAGCCCGGACAGGGGGCTCACCAATGAGCAGTTCTTC
few,TRBJ2-5,NA,TRBV5-4,CASRLDTTKETQYF,TGTGCCAGCAGATTGGACACAACCAAAGAGACCCAGTACTTC
NA,TRBJ2-7,NA,TRBV11-2,CASSLGTDEQYF,TGTGCCAGCAGCTTAGGTACCGACGAGCAGTACTTC
NA,TRBJ1-5,NA,TRBV21-1,CASSKTGEPSNQPQHF,TGTGCCAGCAGCAAAACAGGGGAACCAAGCAATCAGCCCCAGCATTTT
few,TRBJ1-4,NA,TRBV6-6,CASLGVVGDEKLFF,TGTGCCAGCCTGGGTGTCGTTGGCGATGAAAAACTGTTTTTT
NA,TRBJ1-1,NA,TRBV4-1,CASSQDHQGRVAFF,TGCGCCAGCAGCCAAGATCATCAGGGGCGCGTCGCTTTCTTT
NA,TRBJ2-2,NA,TRBV12-3/TRBV12-4,CASSLSSTVSGELFF,TGTGCCAGCAGTTTATCCAGCACGGTCTCCGGGGAGCTGTTTTTT